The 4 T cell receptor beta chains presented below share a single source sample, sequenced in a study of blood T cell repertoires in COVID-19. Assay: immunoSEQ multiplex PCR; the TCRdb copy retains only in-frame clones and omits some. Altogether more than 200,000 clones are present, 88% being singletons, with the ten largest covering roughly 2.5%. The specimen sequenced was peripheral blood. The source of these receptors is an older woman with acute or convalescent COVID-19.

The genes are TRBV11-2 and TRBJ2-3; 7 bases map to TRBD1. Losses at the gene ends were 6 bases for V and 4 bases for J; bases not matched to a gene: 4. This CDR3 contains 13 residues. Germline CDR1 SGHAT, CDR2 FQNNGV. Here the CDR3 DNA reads TGTGCCAGCAGACGCCAGGGGGCAGATACGCAGTATTTT. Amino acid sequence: CASRRQGADTQYF.

Here the CDR3 reads CASSLDGKNTEAFF. For the CDR3, the DNA is TGTGCCAGCAGCTTAGACGGGAAGAACACTGAAGCTTTCTTT. V is TRBV11-3 and J is TRBJ1-1; no firm D call. Trimming took off 0 bases at V and 1 base at J, with 6 bases between the two ends. Germline-derived CDR1 and CDR2 are SGHNT and YENEEA. The CDR3 is made up of 14 amino acids.

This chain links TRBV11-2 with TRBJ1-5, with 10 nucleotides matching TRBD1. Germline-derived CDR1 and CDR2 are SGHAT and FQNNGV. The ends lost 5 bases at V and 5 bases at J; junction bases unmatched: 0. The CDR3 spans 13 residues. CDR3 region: CASSGTGDQPQHF. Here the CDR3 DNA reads TGTGCCAGCAGCGGGACAGGGGATCAGCCCCAGCATTTT.

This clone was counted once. CDR3 region: CASSYSRQPRYEELFF. CDR3 DNA sequence: TGTGCCAGCAGTTACTCGAGGCAACCGCGCTATGAGGAACTGTTTTTT. The rearrangement links TRBV6-5 to TRBJ1-4, with unresolved D. Trimming took off 0 bases at V and 12 bases at J, with 20 bases between the two ends. In germline, CDR1 is MNHEY, CDR2 SVGAGI. This CDR3 has 16 amino acids.